The present T cell receptor beta chain was sequenced within a study of breast tumors, draining lymph nodes, adjacent tissues. Per the germline V gene, CDR1 is SNHLY and CDR2 is FYNNEI. Trimming removed 4 bases from V and 2 bases from J, with 11 bases in between. This CDR3 comprises 15 residues. This clonotype has just a few counts. From the multiplex PCR reads, TCRdb called clonotypes with MiXCR, one entry per CDR3 protein. The sample records 45,000 to 60,000 distinct CDR3 sequences, 23% being singletons. Sequencing was done on a sample of breast tumor tissue. The receptor comes from a female donor with breast cancer. Some clones in this sample may be carry-over from other donors' samples. The V call is TRBV2, the J call TRBJ1-4; D is ambiguous. CDR3 DNA: TGTGCCAGCAGTGTCGGAATCTCGACTAATGAAAAACTGTTTTTT. Its translation is CASSVGISTNEKLFF.